The 24 T cell receptor beta chains given below trace back to one sample, sequenced in a study of Graves' ophthalmopathy and Graves' hyperthyroidism. The authors amplified TCR beta CDR3 regions from RNA transcripts. The workflow started with a first-round RT-PCR run with HTBI primers and then moved on to a second-round multiplex PCR. TCRdb passed the multiplex PCR reads through MiXCR, listing each CDR3 protein once. This table has almost 400,000 distinct CDR3 sequences, about 18% appearing once. The specimen was peripheral blood. The receptors stem from a woman in her late teens or twenties with Graves' ophthalmopathy.

This chain joins TRBV12-3 or TRBV12-4 and TRBJ2-7; 9 bases are shared with TRBD2. V shed 6 bases and J 0 bases; nucleotides not matched to a gene: 6. The CDR3 totals 15 residues. In DNA, the CDR3 is TGTGCCAGCAGGGCTAGCGGGGTACCCTCCTACGAGCAGTACTTC. Its protein is CASRASGVPSYEQYF.

This chain joins TRBV19 and TRBJ1-3; tentatively, D is TRBD1 (6 bases). Germline CDR1 is LNHDA and CDR2 is SQIVND (reference sequence). The CDR3 sequence is 12 residues long. With 4 bases removed from V and 15 bases from J, the gap between germline ends came to 16 bases. CDR3 in amino acids: CASSKRTAPAYF. In DNA, the CDR3 is TGTGCCAGTAGTAAACGGACAGCCCCCGCATATTTT.

This clonotype has at least ten counts. CDR3 residues: CASSSGGITEAFF. The CDR3 nucleotides are TGTGCCAGCAGCTCCGGTGGGATCACTGAAGCTTTCTTT. V is TRBV13 and J is TRBJ1-1, with unresolved D. CDR3 length: 13 amino acids. CDR1 and CDR2 (germline): PRHDT, FYEKMQ (reference sequence). With 4 bases removed from V and 4 bases from J, the gap between germline ends came to 10 bases. The entire variable domain, with the rest obtained from reference TRBV13 and TRBJ1-1, is as follows: AAGVIQSPRHLIKEKRETATLKCYPIPRHDTVYWYQQGPGQDPQFLISFYEKMQSDKGSIPDRFSAQQFSDYHSELNMSSLELGDSALYFCASSSGGITEAFFGQGTRLTVV.

The V call is TRBV28, the J call TRBJ1-6; D is perhaps TRBD1 (5 bases). Trimming shortened V by 3 bases and J by 6 bases, and 15 bases separated the two germline ends. The CDR3 length is 16 residues. CDR1 is MDHEN and CDR2 is SYDVKM in the germline V gene. The CDR3 DNA reads as TGTGCCAGCAGTTTCGGACAAGGCCTTATTAATTCACCCCTCCACTTT. Protein product: CASSFGQGLINSPLHF.

This clonotype was found many times. The rearrangement links TRBV6-5 to TRBJ2-7; 8 bases map to TRBD1. Germline V CDR1 and CDR2: MNHEY, SVGAGI. After removal of 2 bases from V and 2 bases from J, the junction contained 5 bases not matched to a gene. This CDR3 has 15 amino acids. The CDR3 reads CASSYAGGYTYEQYF. CDR3 nucleotide sequence: TGTGCCAGCAGTTACGCAGGGGGCTATACCTACGAGCAGTACTTC.

This clonotype was recorded at least ten times. The DNA of the CDR3 is TGTGCCATCACCCCGGCTATAGGTAGGAACAGTACTGAAGCTTTCTTT. This gives the protein CAITPAIGRNSTEAFF. This chain uses TRBV10-3 with TRBJ1-1; D is uncertain. The V end was cut by 7 bases, the J end by 5 bases, with 23 bases between. Germline V gene sequence: CDR1 ENHRY, CDR2 SYGVKD. This CDR3 has 16 residues.

This clonotype was observed many times. Here the CDR3 DNA reads TGTGCCAGCAGTTACACGGGGTTCTCCGGGGTAGGCACTGAAGCTTTCTTT. Its protein is CASSYTGFSGVGTEAFF. This rearrangement joins TRBV6-5 to TRBJ1-1; D call uncertain. The CDR3 spans 17 residues. V dropped 2 bases and J dropped 4 bases, with 20 bases sitting between them. The germline CDR1 and CDR2 sequences are MNHEY and SVGAGI.

This clonotype was detected many times. The chain uses TRBV9 and TRBJ2-5; D might be TRBD2 (6 bases). The CDR3 length is 14 residues. Per the germline V gene, CDR1 is SGDLS and CDR2 is YYNGEE. V dropped 0 bases and J dropped 1 base, with 7 bases sitting between them. CDR3 nucleotides: TGTGCCAGCAGCGTAGGCGGGGCCCAAGAGACCCAGTACTTC. The encoded protein is CASSVGGAQETQYF.

In its sample, this clonotype was seen many times. The genes are TRBV20-1 and TRBJ2-7, with 8 bases fitting TRBD2. Trimming at V came to 4 bases and at J to 3 bases, leaving 5 bases not matched to a gene. The CDR3 sequence is 13 residues long. Germline assignment: CDR1 DFQATT and CDR2 SNEGSKA (reference sequence). As DNA, the CDR3 is TGCAGTGCTATGAGCGGGAGTAGCTACGAGCAGTACTTC. This sequence encodes CSAMSGSSYEQYF.

The chain combines TRBV18 with TRBJ1-1, with 11 positions matching TRBD1. V shed 3 bases and J 4 bases; nucleotides not matched to a gene: 10. This CDR3 has 17 amino acids. From germline, CDR1 is KGHSH and CDR2 LQKENI. CDR3 nucleotide sequence: TGTGCCAGCTCACCGGCGGGACAGGGGGTTAGAGGCACTGAAGCTTTCTTT. It encodes CASSPAGQGVRGTEAFF.

There are a few counts of this clonotype. The chain is built from TRBV30 and TRBJ2-5; D is unresolved. CDR1 and CDR2 from the germline V gene are GTSNPN and SVGIG (reference sequence). V lost 2 bases, J lost 4 bases, and 11 bases lay in between. The length of the CDR3 is 13 residues. The CDR3 region is CAWSRPSGETQYF. CDR3 coding DNA: TGTGCCTGGAGTAGGCCCAGTGGAGAGACCCAGTACTTC.

Many counts were recorded for this clonotype. This chain connects TRBV19 to TRBJ1-2, with D possibly matching TRBD1 (6 bases). Trimming left V 5 bases short and J 4 bases short, with 11 bases between. This CDR3 is 13 amino acids long. Germline V gene lookup returns CDR1 LNHDA and CDR2 SQIVND (reference sequence). CDR3 sequence: CASSPLDSYGYTF. CDR3 bases: TGTGCCAGTAGTCCCCTGGACAGCTATGGCTACACCTTC.

The table lists this clonotype with many counts. The V gene is TRBV20-1, the J gene TRBJ2-7; D possibly corresponds to TRBD1 (6 bases). The V end lost 3 bases, the J end lost 2 bases, and 8 bases lay between the germline ends. Germline values: CDR1 DFQATT, CDR2 SNEGSKA (reference sequence). This CDR3 is 12 amino acids long. CDR3 in amino acids: CSASQGPYEQYF. The CDR3 nucleotides are TGCAGTGCTAGTCAGGGGCCCTACGAGCAGTACTTC.

This clonotype was counted a few times. The chain uses TRBV11-2 and TRBJ2-6, with D possibly TRBD1 on 6 matching bases. CDR1 and CDR2 (germline): SGHAT, FQNNGV. The CDR3 is made up of 16 amino acids. V gave up 5 bases and J gave up 5 bases, with 16 bases separating them. The DNA of the CDR3 is TGTGCCAGCAGCCAGGGCACTCAGGGGAGGGCCAACGTCCTGACTTTC. Encoded protein: CASSQGTQGRANVLTF.

This clonotype has a count of ten or more. In nucleotides, the CDR3 is TGTGCCAGCACCGTTGATTTGCGAGGGGGGCAAGATACGCAGTATTTT. It yields the protein CASTVDLRGGQDTQYF. J is TRBJ2-3 and V is TRBV6-2 or TRBV6-3; D may match TRBD1 or TRBD2 (6 bases each). With 7 bases removed from V and 5 bases from J, the gap between germline ends came to 22 bases. This CDR3 contains 16 residues. CDR1 MNHEY and CDR2 SVGEGT come from the germline V gene.

This chain joins TRBV11-2 and TRBJ2-1; D is uncertain. This CDR3 contains 15 residues. Per the germline V gene, CDR1 is SGHAT and CDR2 is FQNNGV. Trimming took off 2 bases at V and 2 bases at J, with 10 bases between the two ends. Here the CDR3 DNA reads TGTGCCAGCAGCTTATACCGGGCCACCTACAATGAGCAGTTCTTC. Translating it yields CASSLYRATYNEQFF. The whole variable domain, remainder taken from reference TRBV11-2 and TRBJ2-1, is EAGVAQSPRYKIIEKRQSVAFWCNPISGHATLYWYQQILGQGPKLLIQFQNNGVVDDSQLPKDRFSAERLKGVDSTLKIQPAKLEDSAVYLCASSLYRATYNEQFFGPGTRLTVL.

This clonotype has at least ten counts. The chain couples TRBV12-3 or TRBV12-4 to TRBJ2-7; the D call may be TRBD1 or TRBD2 (5 bases each). The CDR3 is 13 amino acids. V lost 3 bases and J lost 4, with 10 bases in between. CDR3 sequence reads: CASSFYGGYEQYF. Here the CDR3 DNA reads TGTGCCAGCAGTTTCTATGGGGGATACGAGCAGTACTTC.

This clonotype was detected ten times or more. The chain combines TRBV28 with TRBJ2-7; tentatively, D is TRBD1 (5 bases). Germline V gene data show CDR1 as MDHEN and CDR2 as SYDVKM. CDR3 size: 14 residues. The V and J ends lost 7 bases and 3 bases respectively, with 16 bases between them. In DNA, the CDR3 is TGTGCCAGCACCCTACAACGCAGGGACTACGAGCAGTACTTC. It yields the protein CASTLQRRDYEQYF.

This clonotype came up many times. The chain employs TRBV28 and TRBJ1-1; 7 bases match TRBD1. This CDR3 comprises 15 residues. The germline CDR1 and CDR2 sequences are MDHEN and SYDVKM. Unmatched junction bases numbered 6, after V lost 3 bases and J lost 2 bases. The DNA of the CDR3 is TGTGCCAGCAGTTTCCACGGGACAGCTAACACTGAAGCTTTCTTT. It encodes CASSFHGTANTEAFF.

This clonotype has ten or more counts. V gene TRBV6-5 combines with J gene TRBJ2-5; weak D call: TRBD2 (6 bases). This CDR3 contains 15 residues. V was shortened by 3 bases and J by 2 bases, with 13 bases between the two germline ends. The V gene's germline CDR1 is MNHEY and CDR2 SVGAGI. The CDR3: CASSYYGGTQETQYF. The CDR3 nucleotides are TGTGCCAGCAGTTATTACGGAGGGACGCAAGAGACCCAGTACTTC.

The V call is TRBV5-1, the J call TRBJ1-1; maybe TRBD1 (5 bases). V lost 1 base, J lost 8 bases, and 9 bases lay in between. Germline V gives CDR1 SGHRS, CDR2 YFSETQ. The CDR3 length is 12 residues. CDR3 DNA sequence: TGCGCCAGCAGCTTGAATCAGGGAGAAGCTTTCTTT. Residues: CASSLNQGEAFF.

In this sample, this clonotype turned up many times. The V call is TRBV12-3 or TRBV12-4, the J call TRBJ2-5, with 11 bases matching TRBD2. The CDR3 is 15 residues long. Trimming cost V 5 bases and J 5 bases; bases outside gene matches: 7. The CDR3 protein is CASSLSGRGKETQYF. As DNA, the CDR3 is TGTGCCAGCAGTCTTAGCGGGAGGGGAAAGGAGACCCAGTACTTC.

This clonotype was observed many times. A much larger clone lies one base from this, so it may be a read error. The chain is built from TRBV20-1 and TRBJ2-7; D might be TRBD2 (5 bases). The DNA end is a closer match to TRBJ2-1, so the J assignment may be wrong. CDR1 and CDR2 from the germline V gene are DFQATT and SNEGSKA (reference sequence). This CDR3 spans 14 amino acids. CDR3 region: CSAPSQENSYEQFF. The CDR3, as DNA: TGCAGTGCCCCTAGCCAGGAAAACTCCTACGAGCAGTTCTTC.

The chain recombines TRBV7-8 with TRBJ2-2; maybe TRBD1 (6 bases). CDR3 length equals 15 residues. V was cut by 5 bases and J by 0 bases, with 10 bases left in between. The germline CDR1 and CDR2 sequences are SGHVS and FQNEAQ. This CDR3 is CASSKDRPNTGELFF. The CDR3 bases are TGTGCCAGCAGCAAAGACAGGCCGAACACCGGGGAGCTGTTTTTT.